A selection of T cell receptor beta chains follows, all from one sample in a study of shared clonotypes between healthy human individuals. Here immunoSEQ multiplex PCR was the method, and the copy in TCRdb shows in-frame clones only, minus some. The sample lists hundreds of thousands of clones; about 80% were seen once. The sequenced sample was memory CD4+ T cells sorted from blood. These receptors originate from a woman in her twenties or thirties in good health. CDR3s leave out the opening cysteine and the closing phenylalanine or tryptophan. The order of the fields is CDR3 length, J gene, clone size, V gene, CDR3 protein. Clone size is shown for a subset of rows, as once, few, many or a class of expanded clone.

10 TRBJ2-4 NA TRBV28 ASRGGSNIQY
9 TRBJ1-2 NA TRBV2 ASSEEGDSY
11 TRBJ1-5 NA TRBV7-9 ASSLGQDQPQH
13 TRBJ1-5 NA TRBV27 ASRIDRRSNQPQH
13 TRBJ2-5 NA TRBV29-1 SVAFWGGQVLDQY
13 TRBJ1-4 few TRBV2 ASSATGGSNEKLF
13 TRBJ2-7 NA TRBV28 ASRGSEGRGYEQY
12 TRBJ2-7 few TRBV30 ACRTSGFSYEQY
13 TRBJ2-7 NA TRBV11-3 ASSFTPEGKDEQY
13 TRBJ2-7 NA TRBV27 ASNPSGSGSYEQY
13 TRBJ2-3 few TRBV5-1 ASSSWTGEADTQY
12 TRBJ1-4 NA TRBV4-1 ASSQGDSFSKLF
10 TRBJ2-7 NA TRBV6-1 ATSRGVYEQY
15 TRBJ2-6 NA TRBV28 ASSPLSGGSGANVLT
12 TRBJ2-3 NA TRBV2 ASRVAGASDTQY
10 TRBJ2-4 NA TRBV19 ASSWNGDIQY
12 TRBJ1-4 NA TRBV5-1 ASSFPEANEKLF
14 TRBJ1-5 NA TRBV5-1 ASSPIFRGGNQPQH
10 TRBJ1-1 NA TRBV29-1 SVGTEVKEAF
13 TRBJ2-7 many TRBV25-1 ASSEDEEGTYEQY
14 TRBJ2-5 NA TRBV6-1 ASSEVPGTTGETQY
14 TRBJ2-5 NA TRBV6-6 ASSYRRDRGSETQY
12 TRBJ2-1 NA TRBV5-1 ASSPPGQNNEQF